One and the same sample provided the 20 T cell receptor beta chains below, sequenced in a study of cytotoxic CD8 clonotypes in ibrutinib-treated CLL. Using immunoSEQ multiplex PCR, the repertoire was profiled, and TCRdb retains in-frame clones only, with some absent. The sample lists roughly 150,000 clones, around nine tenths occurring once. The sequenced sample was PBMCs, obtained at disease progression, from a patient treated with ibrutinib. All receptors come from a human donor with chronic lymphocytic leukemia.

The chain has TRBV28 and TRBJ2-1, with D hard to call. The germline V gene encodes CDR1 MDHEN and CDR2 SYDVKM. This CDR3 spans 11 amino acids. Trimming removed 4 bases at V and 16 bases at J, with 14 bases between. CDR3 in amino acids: CASSSSGTGFF. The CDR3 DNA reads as TGTGCCAGCAGTTCCTCTGGTACTGGTTTCTTC. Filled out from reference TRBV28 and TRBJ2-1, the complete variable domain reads DVKVTQSSRYLVKRTGEKVFLECVQDMDHENMFWYRQDPGLGLRLIYFSYDVKMKEKGDIPEGYSVSREKKERFSLILESASTNQTSMYLCASSSSGTGFFGPGTRLTVL.

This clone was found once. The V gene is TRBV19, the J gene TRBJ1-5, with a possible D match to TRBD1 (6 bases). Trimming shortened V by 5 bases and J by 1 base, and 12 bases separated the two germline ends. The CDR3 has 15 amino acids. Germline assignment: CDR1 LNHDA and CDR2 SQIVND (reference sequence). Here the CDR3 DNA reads TGTGCCAGTAGTTGGCCGGGGACAAGCAATCAGCCCCAGCATTTT. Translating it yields CASSWPGTSNQPQHF.

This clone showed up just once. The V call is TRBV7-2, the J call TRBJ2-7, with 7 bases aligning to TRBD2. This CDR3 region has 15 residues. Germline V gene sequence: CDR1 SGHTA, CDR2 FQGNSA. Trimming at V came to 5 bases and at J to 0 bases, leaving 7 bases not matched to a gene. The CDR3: CASSRQAGSSYEQYF. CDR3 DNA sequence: TGTGCCAGCAGCAGGCAAGCGGGGAGCTCCTACGAGCAGTACTTC. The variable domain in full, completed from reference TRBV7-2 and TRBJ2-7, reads GAGVSQSPSNKVTEKGKDVELRCDPISGHTALYWYRQSLGQGLEFLIYFQGNSAPDKSGLPSDRFSAERTGGSVSTLTIQRTQQEDSAVYLCASSRQAGSSYEQYFGPGTRLTVT.

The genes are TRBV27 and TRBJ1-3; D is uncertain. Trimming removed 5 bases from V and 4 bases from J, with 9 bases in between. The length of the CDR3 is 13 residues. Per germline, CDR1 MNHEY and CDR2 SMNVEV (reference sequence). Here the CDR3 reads CASSLSRGNTIYF. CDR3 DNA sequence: TGTGCCAGCAGTCTTTCTCGGGGAAACACCATATATTTT.

The DNA for the CDR3 is TGTGCCAGTAGTAGTCGAGGACAGGGCGTCGCTGGGGCCAACGTCCTGACTTTC. The encoded protein is CASSSRGQGVAGANVLTF. This rearrangement joins TRBV19 to TRBJ2-6, with TRBD1 matching over 8 bases. Germline CDR1 LNHDA, CDR2 SQIVND (reference sequence). This CDR3 contains 18 residues. Unmatched junction bases numbered 10, after V lost 4 bases and J lost 2 bases.

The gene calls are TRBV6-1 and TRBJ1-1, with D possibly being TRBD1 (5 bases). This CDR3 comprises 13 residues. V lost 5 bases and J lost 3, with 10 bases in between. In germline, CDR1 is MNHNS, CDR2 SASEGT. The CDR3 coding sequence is TGTGCCAGCAGTCTGGACACCGACACTGAAGCTTTCTTT. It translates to CASSLDTDTEAFF.

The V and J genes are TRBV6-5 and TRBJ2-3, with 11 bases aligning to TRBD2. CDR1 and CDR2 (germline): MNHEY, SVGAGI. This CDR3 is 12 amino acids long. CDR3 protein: CTQPSGRDTQYF. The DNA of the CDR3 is TGTACCCAACCTAGCGGGAGGGATACGCAGTATTTT.

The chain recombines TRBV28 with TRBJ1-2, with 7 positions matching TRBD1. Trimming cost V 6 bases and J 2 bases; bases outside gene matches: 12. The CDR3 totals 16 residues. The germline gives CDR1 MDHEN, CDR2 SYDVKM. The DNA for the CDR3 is TGTGCCAGCAGAAGACAGGGCATTTGGGGGAACTATGGCTACACCTTC. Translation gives CASRRQGIWGNYGYTF.

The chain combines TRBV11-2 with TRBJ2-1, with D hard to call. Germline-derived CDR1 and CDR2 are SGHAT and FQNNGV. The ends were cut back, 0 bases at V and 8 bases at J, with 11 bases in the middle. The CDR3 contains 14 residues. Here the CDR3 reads CASSLDTPAHEQFF. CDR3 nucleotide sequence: TGTGCCAGCAGCTTAGACACCCCGGCTCATGAGCAGTTCTTC.

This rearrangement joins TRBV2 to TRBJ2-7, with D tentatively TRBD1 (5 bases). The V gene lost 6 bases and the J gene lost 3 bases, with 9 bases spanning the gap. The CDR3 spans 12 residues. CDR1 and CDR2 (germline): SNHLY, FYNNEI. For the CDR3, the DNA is TGTGCCAGCAGCGGCCAGGGCTACGAGCAGTACTTC. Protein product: CASSGQGYEQYF. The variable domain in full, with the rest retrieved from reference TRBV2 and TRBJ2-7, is EPEVTQTPSHQVTQMGQEVILRCVPISNHLYFYWYRQILGQKVEFLVSFYNNEISEKSEIFDDQFSVERPDGSNFTLKIRSTKLEDSAMYFCASSGQGYEQYFGPGTRLTVT.

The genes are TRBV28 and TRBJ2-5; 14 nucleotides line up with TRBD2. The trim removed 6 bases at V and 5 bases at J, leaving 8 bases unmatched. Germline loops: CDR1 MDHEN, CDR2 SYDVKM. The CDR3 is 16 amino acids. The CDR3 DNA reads TGTGCCAGCAGAACGACGGGACTAGCGGGAGTTGAGACCCAGTACTTC. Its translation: CASRTTGLAGVETQYF.

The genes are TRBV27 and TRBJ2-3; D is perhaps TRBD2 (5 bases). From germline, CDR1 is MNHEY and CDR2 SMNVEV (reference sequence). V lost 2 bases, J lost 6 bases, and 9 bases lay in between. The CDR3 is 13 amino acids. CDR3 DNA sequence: TGTGCCAGCAGTTTAGCGGGTGGGGATACGCAGTATTTT. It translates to CASSLAGGDTQYF.

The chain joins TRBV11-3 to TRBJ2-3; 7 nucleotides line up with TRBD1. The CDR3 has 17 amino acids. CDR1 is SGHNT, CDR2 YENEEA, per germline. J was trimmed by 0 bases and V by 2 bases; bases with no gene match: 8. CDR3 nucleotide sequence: TGTGCCAGCAGCTTATATGGGTCGGGACAGAGCACAGATACGCAGTATTTT. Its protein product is CASSLYGSGQSTDTQYF. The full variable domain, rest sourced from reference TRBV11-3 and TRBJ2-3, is EAGVVQSPRYKIIEKKQPVAFWCNPISGHNTLYWYLQNLGQGPELLIRYENEEAVDDSQLPKDRFSAERLKGVDSTLKIQPAELGDSAVYLCASSLYGSGQSTDTQYFGPGTRLTVL.

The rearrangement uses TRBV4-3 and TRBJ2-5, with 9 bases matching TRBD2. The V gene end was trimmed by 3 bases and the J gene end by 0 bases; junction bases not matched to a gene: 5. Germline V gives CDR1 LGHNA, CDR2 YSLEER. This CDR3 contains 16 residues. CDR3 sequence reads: CASSQASGTYQETQYF. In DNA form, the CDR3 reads TGCGCCAGCAGCCAGGCTAGCGGGACGTACCAAGAGACCCAGTACTTC.

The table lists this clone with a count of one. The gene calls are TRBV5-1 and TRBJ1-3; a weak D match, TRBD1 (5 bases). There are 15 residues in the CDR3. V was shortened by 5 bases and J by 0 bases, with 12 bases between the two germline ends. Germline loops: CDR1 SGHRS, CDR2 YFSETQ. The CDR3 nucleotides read TGCGCCAGCAGTACGACAGCGAGCTCTGGAAACACCATATATTTT. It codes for CASSTTASSGNTIYF. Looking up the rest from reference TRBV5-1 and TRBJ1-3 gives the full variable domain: KAGVTQTPRYLIKTRGQQVTLSCSPISGHRSVSWYQQTPGQGLQFLFEYFSETQRNKGNFPGRFSGRQFSNSRSEMNVSTLELGDSALYLCASSTTASSGNTIYFGEGSWLTVV.

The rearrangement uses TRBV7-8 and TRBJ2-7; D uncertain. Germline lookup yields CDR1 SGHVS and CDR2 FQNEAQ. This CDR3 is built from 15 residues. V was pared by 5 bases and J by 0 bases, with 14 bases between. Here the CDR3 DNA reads TGTGCCAGCAGCCTCGAGCGCACGCGCTCCTACGAGCAGTACTTC. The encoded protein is CASSLERTRSYEQYF. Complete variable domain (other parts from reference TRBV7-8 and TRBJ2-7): GAGVSQSPRYKVAKRGQDVALRCDPISGHVSLFWYQQALGQGPEFLTYFQNEAQLDKSGLPSDRFFAERPEGSVSTLKIQRTQQEDSAVYLCASSLERTRSYEQYFGPGTRLTVT.

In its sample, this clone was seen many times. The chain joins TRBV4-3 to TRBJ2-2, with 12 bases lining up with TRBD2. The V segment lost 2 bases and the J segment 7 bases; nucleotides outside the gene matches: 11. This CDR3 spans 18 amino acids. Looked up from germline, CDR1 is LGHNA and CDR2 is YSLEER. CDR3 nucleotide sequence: TGCGCCAGCAGCCAACCCCCTGCACTAGCGGGAGGATTCGGGGAGCTGTTTTTT. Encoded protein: CASSQPPALAGGFGELFF.

The CDR3 bases are TGCAGCGTTGAGGGGAGCAGAGACGCCGCCGATGAGCAGTTCTTC. Its translation: CSVEGSRDAADEQFF. V gene TRBV29-1 combines with J gene TRBJ2-1; a weak D match, TRBD2 (5 bases). The CDR3 consists of 15 residues. Germline CDR1 and CDR2: SQVTM and ANQGSEA. Trimming stripped 3 bases from V and 8 bases from J, with 20 bases between.

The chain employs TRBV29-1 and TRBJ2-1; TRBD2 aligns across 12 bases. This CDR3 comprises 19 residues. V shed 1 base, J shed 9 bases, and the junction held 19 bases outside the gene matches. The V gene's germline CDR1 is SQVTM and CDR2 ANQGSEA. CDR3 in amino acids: CSVEVGRTSGLAGSGEQFF. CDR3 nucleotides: TGCAGCGTTGAAGTGGGAAGGACTTCCGGACTAGCGGGATCAGGTGAGCAGTTCTTC.

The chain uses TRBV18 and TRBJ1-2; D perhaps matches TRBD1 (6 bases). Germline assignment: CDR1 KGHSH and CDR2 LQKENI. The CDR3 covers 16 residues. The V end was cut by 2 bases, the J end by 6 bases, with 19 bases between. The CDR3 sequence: CASSPRAGAQNDGYTF. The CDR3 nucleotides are TGTGCCAGCTCACCAAGGGCAGGGGCCCAAAACGATGGCTACACCTTC.